This T cell receptor (beta chain) came from a study of blood T cell repertoires in COVID-19. In Seattle, patients joined the study during active infection and were tracked longitudinally. Profiling relied on immunoSEQ multiplex PCR, and the TCRdb table lists in-frame clones only, not all of them. In the table there are around 190,000 clones, roughly 83% of which are singletons. V was pared by 1 base and J by 3 bases, with 8 bases of the junction left unmatched. In germline, CDR1 is LGHDT, CDR2 YNNKEL (reference sequence). This CDR3 region has 16 residues. The J gene is TRBJ2-7, the V gene TRBV3-1 (or the pseudogene TRBV3-2); 8 nucleotides line up with TRBD2. Sequencing input: peripheral blood. The receptor was isolated from a middle-aged woman with COVID-19, enrolled during active disease. The CDR3 sequence is CASSQVSVTSDYEQYF. The CDR3 nucleotides read TGTGCCAGCAGCCAAGTGTCTGTGACTAGCGACTACGAGCAGTACTTC.